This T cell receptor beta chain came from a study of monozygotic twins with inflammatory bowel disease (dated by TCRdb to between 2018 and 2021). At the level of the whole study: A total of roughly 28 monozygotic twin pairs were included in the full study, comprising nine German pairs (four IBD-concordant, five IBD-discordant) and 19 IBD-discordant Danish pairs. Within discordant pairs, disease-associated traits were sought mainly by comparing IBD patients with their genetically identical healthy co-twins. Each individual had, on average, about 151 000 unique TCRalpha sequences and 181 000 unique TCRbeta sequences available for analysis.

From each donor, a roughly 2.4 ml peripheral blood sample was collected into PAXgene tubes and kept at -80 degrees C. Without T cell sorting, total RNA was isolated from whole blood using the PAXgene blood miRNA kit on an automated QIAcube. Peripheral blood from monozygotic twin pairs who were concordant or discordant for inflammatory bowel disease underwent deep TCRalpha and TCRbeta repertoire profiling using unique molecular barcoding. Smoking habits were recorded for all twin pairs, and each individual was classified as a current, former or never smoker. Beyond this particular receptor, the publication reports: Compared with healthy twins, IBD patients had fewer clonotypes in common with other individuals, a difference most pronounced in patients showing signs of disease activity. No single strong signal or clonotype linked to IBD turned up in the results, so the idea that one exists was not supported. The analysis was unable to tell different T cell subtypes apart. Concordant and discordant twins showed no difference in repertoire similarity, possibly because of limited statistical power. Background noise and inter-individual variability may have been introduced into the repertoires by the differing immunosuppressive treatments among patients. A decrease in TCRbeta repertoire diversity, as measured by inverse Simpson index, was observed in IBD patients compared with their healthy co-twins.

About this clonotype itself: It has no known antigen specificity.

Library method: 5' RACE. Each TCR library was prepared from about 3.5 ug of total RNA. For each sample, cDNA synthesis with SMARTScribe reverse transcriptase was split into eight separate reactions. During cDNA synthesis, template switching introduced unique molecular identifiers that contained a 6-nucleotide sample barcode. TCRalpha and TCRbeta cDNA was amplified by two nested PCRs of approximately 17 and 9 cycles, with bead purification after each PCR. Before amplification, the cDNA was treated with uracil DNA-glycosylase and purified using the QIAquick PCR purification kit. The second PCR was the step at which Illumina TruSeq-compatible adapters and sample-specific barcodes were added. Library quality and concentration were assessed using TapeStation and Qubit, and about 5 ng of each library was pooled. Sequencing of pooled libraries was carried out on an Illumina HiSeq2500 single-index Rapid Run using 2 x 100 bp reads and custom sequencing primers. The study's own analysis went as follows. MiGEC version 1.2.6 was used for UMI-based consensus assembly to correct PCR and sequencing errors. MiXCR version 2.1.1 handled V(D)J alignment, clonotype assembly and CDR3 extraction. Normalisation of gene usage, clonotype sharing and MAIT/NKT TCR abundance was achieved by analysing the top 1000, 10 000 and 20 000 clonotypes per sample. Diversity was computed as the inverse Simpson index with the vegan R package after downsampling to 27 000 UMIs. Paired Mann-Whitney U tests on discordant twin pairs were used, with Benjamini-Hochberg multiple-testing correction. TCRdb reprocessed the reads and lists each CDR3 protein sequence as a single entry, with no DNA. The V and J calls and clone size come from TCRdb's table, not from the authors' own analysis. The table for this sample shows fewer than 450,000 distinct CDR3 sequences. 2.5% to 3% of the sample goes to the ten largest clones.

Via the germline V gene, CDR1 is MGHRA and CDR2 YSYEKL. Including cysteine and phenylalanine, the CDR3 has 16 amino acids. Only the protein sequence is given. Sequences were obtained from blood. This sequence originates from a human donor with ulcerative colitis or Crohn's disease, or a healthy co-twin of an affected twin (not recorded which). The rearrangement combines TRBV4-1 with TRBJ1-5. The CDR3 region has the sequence CASSQAGGHSNQPQHF.